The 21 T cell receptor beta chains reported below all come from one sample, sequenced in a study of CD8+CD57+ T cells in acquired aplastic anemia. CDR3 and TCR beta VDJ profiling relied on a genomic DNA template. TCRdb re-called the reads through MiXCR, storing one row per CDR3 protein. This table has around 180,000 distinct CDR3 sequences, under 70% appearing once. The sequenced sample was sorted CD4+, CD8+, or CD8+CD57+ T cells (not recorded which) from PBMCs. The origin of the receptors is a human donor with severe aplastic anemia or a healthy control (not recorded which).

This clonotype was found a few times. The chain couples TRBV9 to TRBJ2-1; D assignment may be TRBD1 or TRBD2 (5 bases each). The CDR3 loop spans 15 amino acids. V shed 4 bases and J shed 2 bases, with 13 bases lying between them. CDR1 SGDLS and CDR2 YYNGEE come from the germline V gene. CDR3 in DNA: TGTGCCAGCAGCCCATCCGGGGCACCCTACAATGAGCAGTTCTTC. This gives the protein CASSPSGAPYNEQFF.

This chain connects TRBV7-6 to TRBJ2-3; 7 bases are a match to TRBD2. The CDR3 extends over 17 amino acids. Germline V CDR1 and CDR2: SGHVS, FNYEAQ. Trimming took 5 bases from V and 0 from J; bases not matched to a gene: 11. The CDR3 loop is CASSLLWVAGSTDTQYF. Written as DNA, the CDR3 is TGTGCCAGCAGCCTCCTCTGGGTAGCGGGTAGCACAGATACGCAGTATTTT.

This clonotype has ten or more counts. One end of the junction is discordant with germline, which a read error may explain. CDR3 sequence (DNA): TGTGCTAGCAGCTTTAGGGTCAGCTCCTACAATGAGCAGTTCTTC. Amino acids: CASSFRVSSYNEQFF. V gene TRBV7-7 combines with J gene TRBJ2-1; D remains ambiguous. In germline, CDR1 is SSHAT, CDR2 FNYEAQ (reference sequence). This CDR3 is 15 amino acids long.

The CDR3 spells CASSSQGVNTEAFF. The CDR3 coding sequence is TGCGCCAGCAGCTCCCAGGGGGTGAACACTGAAGCTTTCTTT. This chain connects TRBV5-1 to TRBJ1-1; 7 bases agree with TRBD1. Germline V gene sequence: CDR1 SGHRS, CDR2 YFSETQ. The CDR3 consists of 14 residues. The V segment lost 3 bases and the J segment 0 bases; nucleotides outside the gene matches: 2.

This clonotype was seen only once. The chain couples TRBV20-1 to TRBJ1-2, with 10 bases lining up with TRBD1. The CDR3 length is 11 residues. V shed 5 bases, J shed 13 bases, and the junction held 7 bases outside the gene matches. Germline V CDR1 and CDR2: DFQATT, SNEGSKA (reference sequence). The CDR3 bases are TGCAGTGCTGGGACAGGGGCTATCCTCACCTTC. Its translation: CSAGTGAILTF.

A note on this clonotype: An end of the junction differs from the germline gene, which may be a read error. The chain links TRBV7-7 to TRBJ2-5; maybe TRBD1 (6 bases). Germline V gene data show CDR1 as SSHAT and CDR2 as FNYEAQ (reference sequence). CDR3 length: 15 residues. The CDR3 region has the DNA TGTGCTAGCAGCAAAGCCCGGGACACCCAAGAGACCCAGTACTTC. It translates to CASSKARDTQETQYF. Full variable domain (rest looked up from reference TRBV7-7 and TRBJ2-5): GAGVSQSPRYKVTKRGQDVTLRCDPISSHATLYWYQQALGQGPEFLTYFNYEAQPDKSGLPSDRFSAERPEGSISTLTIQRTEQRDSAMYRCASSKARDTQETQYFGPGTRLLVL.

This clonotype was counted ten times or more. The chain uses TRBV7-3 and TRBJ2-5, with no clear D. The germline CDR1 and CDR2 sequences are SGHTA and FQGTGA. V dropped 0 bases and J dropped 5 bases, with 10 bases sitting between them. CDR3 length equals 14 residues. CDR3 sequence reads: CASSLTGGAETQYF. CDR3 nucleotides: TGTGCCAGCAGCTTAACGGGCGGAGCGGAGACCCAGTACTTC.

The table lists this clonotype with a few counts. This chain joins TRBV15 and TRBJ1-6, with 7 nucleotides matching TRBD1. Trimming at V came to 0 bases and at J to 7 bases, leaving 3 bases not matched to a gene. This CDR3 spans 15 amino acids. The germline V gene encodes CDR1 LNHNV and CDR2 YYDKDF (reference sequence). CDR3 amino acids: CATSRDIQGNSPLHF. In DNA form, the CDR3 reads TGTGCCACCAGCAGAGATATACAGGGGAATTCACCCCTCCACTTT.

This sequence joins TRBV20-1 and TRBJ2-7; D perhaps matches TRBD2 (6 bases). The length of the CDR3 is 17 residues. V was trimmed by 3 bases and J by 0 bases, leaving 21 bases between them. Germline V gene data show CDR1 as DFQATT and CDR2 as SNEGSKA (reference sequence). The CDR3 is CSARDLDSGRSSYEQYF. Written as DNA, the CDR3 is TGCAGTGCTAGGGACCTCGATAGCGGTCGAAGCTCCTACGAGCAGTACTTC.

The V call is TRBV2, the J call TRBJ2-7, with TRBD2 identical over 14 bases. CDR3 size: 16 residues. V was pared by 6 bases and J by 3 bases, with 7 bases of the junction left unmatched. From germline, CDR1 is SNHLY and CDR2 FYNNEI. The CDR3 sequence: CASSVGTSGSIYEQYF. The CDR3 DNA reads TGTGCCAGCAGCGTAGGGACTAGCGGGAGCATCTACGAGCAGTACTTC. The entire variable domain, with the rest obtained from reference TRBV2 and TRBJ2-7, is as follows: EPEVTQTPSHQVTQMGQEVILRCVPISNHLYFYWYRQILGQKVEFLVSFYNNEISEKSEIFDDQFSVERPDGSNFTLKIRSTKLEDSAMYFCASSVGTSGSIYEQYFGPGTRLTVT.

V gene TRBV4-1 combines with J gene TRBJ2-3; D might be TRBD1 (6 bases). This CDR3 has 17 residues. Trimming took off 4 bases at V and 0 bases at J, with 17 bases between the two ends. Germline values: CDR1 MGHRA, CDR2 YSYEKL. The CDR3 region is CASSPATQGSSTDTQYF. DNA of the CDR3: TGCGCCAGCAGCCCCGCCACACAGGGCTCCAGCACAGATACGCAGTATTTT.

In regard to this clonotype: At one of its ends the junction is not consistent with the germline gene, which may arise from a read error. DNA for the CDR3: TGTGCCAGCAGCTTAAACGGGGAAAACACTCAGTACTTC. It specifies CASSLNGENTQYF. The chain uses TRBV7-2 and TRBJ2-4, with D perhaps matching TRBD2 (5 bases). Germline V gene data show CDR1 as SGHTA and CDR2 as FQGNSA. This CDR3 spans 13 amino acids.

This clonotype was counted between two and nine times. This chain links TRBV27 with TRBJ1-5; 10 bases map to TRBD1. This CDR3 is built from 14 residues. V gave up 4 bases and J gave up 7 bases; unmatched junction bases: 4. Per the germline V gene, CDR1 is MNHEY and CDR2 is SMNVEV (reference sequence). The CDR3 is CASSSDRGLQPQHF. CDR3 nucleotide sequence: TGTGCCAGCAGTTCCGACAGGGGGCTACAGCCCCAGCATTTT.

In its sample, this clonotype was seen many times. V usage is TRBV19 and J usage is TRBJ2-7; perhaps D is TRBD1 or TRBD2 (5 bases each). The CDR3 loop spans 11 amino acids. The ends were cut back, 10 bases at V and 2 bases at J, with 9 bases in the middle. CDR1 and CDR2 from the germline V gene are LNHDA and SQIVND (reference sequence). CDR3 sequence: CATSRAYEQYF. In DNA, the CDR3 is TGTGCCACTAGCAGGGCCTACGAGCAGTACTTC.

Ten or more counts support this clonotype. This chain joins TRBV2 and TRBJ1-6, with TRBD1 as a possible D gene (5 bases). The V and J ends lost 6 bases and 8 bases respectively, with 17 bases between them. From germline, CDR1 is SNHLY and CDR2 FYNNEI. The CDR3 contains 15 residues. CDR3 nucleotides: TGTGCCAGCAGGGGACGATTGGGGCGGGATTCACCCCTCCACTTT. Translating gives CASRGRLGRDSPLHF. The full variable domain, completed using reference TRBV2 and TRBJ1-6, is EPEVTQTPSHQVTQMGQEVILRCVPISNHLYFYWYRQILGQKVEFLVSFYNNEISEKSEIFDDQFSVERPDGSNFTLKIRSTKLEDSAMYFCASRGRLGRDSPLHFGNGTRLTVT.

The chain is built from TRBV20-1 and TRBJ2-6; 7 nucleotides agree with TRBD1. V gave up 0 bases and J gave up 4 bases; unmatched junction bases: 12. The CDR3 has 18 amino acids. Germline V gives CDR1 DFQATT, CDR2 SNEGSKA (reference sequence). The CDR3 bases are TGCAGTGCTAGAGATTTGGCTGGACAGGCGTCGGGGGCCAACGTCCTGACTTTC. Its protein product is CSARDLAGQASGANVLTF.

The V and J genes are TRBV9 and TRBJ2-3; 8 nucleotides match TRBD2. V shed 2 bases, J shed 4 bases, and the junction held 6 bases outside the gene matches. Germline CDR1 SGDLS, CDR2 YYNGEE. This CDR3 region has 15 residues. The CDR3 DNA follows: TGTGCCAGCAGCGTCTTCAGCGGGGGCTCAGATACGCAGTATTTT. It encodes CASSVFSGGSDTQYF.

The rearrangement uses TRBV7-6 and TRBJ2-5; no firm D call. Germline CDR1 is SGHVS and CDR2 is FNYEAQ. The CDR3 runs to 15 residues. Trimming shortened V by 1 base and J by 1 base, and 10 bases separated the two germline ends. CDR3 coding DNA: TGTGCCAGCAGCTTAGAGGGCAGGAGCCAAGAGACCCAGTACTTC. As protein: CASSLEGRSQETQYF.

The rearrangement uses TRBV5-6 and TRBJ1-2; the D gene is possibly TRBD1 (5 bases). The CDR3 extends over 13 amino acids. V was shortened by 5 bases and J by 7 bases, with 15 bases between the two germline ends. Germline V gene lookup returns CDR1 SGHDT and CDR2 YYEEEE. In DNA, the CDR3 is TGTGCCAGCAGTTCGCCCCAGGGTGCTGGCTACACCTTC. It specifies CASSSPQGAGYTF.

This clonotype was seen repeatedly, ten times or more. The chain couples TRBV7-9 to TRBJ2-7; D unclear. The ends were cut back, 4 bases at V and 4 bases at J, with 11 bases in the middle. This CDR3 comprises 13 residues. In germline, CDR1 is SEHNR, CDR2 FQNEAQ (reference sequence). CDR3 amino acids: CASSSSLWYEQYF. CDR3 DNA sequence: TGTGCCAGCAGCTCAAGCCTTTGGTACGAGCAGTACTTC. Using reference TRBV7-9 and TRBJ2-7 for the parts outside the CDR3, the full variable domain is DTGVSQNPRHKITKRGQNVTFRCDPISEHNRLYWYRQTLGQGPEFLTYFQNEAQLEKSRLLSDRFSAERPKGSFSTLEIQRTEQGDSAMYLCASSSSLWYEQYFGPGTRLTVT.

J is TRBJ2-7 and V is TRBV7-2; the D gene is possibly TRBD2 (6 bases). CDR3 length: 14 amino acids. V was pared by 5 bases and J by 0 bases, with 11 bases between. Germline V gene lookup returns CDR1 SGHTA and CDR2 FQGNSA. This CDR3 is CASSQAGSSYEQYF. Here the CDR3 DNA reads TGTGCCAGCAGCCAAGCGGGCAGCTCCTACGAGCAGTACTTC. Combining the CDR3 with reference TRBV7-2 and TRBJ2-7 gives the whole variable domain GAGVSQSPSNKVTEKGKDVELRCDPISGHTALYWYRQSLGQGLEFLIYFQGNSAPDKSGLPSDRFSAERTGGSVSTLTIQRTQQEDSAVYLCASSQAGSSYEQYFGPGTRLTVT.